This T cell receptor beta chain was observed in a study of blood T cell repertoires in COVID-19. The protocol was immunoSEQ multiplex PCR, while the TCRdb copy is restricted to in-frame clones and leaves out a portion. The table has around 300,000 clones, over 75% seen once. This CDR3 has 14 residues. V was cut by 4 bases and J by 6 bases, with 12 bases left in between. Germline loops: CDR1 KGHDR, CDR2 SFDVKD. The rearrangement links TRBV24-1 to TRBJ1-5; D uncertain. The sample comprised PBMCs or T cells enriched from blood (not recorded which). The source is a man aged 30 to 45 who had recovered from COVID-19. The CDR3 reads CATSDPRSAQPQHF. The CDR3 DNA reads as TGTGCCACCAGTGACCCCAGAAGTGCTCAGCCCCAGCATTTT.